The clone carrying this T cell receptor (beta chain) has just a few counts. Its cognate antigen is unknown. Template material for amplifying TCR beta CDR3 regions consisted of RNA transcripts. In the first-round RT-PCR of the TCR CDR3, the HTBI primer set was used. TCRdb processed the multiplex PCR reads anew with MiXCR; each CDR3 protein has one entry. The table shows fewer than 500,000 distinct CDR3 sequences, with around 13% occurring only once. V gave up 2 bases and J gave up 13 bases, with 10 bases separating them. The germline V gene encodes CDR1 SGHRS and CDR2 YFSETQ. The CDR3 loop spans 12 amino acids. This sample stems from a study of T cells in Graves' hyperthyroidism and ophthalmopathy. Overall study results and limits: Ophthalmopathy was separated from stable hyperthyroidism by a 13 V-J model.

Sequenced: blood. The sequence came from a woman in her twenties or thirties with Graves' ophthalmopathy. V gene TRBV5-1 combines with J gene TRBJ1-6, with D possibly being TRBD1 (6 bases). The DNA for the CDR3 is TGCGCCAGCAGCTTAGAACAGGGCCCCCTCCACTTT. Translating gives CASSLEQGPLHF.